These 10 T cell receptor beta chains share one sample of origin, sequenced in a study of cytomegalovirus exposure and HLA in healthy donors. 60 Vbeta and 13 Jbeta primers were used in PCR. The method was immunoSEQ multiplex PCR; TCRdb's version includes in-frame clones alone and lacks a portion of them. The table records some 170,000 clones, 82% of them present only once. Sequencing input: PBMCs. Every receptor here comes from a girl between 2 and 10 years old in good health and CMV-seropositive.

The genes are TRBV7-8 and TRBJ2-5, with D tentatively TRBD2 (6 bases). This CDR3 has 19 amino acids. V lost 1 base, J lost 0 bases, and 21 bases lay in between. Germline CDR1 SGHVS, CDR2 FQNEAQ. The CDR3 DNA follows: TGTGCCAGCAGCTTAGTAGGCGATCTTCGCGGGGTGTACCAAGAGACCCAGTACTTC. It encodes CASSLVGDLRGVYQETQYF.

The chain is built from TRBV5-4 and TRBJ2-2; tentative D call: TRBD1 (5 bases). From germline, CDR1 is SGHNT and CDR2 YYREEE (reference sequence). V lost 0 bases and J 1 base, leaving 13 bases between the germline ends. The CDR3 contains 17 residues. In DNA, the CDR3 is TGTGCCAGCAGCTTGGGGCCAGGGATAAAGAACACCGGGGAGCTGTTTTTT. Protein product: CASSLGPGIKNTGELFF.

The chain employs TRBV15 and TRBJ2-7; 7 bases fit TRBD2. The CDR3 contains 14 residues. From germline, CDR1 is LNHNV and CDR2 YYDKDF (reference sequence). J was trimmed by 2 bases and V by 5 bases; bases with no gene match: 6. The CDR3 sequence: CATSGSGLAYEQYF. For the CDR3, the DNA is TGTGCCACCAGCGGTAGCGGGTTAGCCTACGAGCAGTACTTC. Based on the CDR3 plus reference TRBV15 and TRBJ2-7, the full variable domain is DAMVIQNPRYQVTQFGKPVTLSCSQTLNHNVMYWYQQKSSQAPKLLFHYYDKDFNNEADTPDNFQSRRPNTSFCFLDIRSPGLGDTAMYLCATSGSGLAYEQYFGPGTRLTVT.

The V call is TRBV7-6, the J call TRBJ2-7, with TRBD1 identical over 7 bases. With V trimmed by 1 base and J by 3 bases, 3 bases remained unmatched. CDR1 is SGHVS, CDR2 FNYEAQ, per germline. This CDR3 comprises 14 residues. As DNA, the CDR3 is TGTGCCAGCAGCTTAGGACAGGGATTCTACGAGCAGTACTTC. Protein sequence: CASSLGQGFYEQYF.

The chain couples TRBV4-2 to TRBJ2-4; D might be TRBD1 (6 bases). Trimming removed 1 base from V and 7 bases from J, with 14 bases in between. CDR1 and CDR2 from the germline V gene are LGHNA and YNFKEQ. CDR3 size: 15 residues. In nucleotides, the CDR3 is TGTGCCAGCAGCCAAGTTCGAGTTCAGGGGAACATTCAGTACTTC. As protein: CASSQVRVQGNIQYF.

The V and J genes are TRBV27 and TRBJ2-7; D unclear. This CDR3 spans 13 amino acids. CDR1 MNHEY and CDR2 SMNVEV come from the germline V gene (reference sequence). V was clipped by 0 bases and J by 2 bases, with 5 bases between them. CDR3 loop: CASSLSEPYEQYF. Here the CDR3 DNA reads TGTGCCAGCAGTTTATCGGAGCCCTACGAGCAGTACTTC.

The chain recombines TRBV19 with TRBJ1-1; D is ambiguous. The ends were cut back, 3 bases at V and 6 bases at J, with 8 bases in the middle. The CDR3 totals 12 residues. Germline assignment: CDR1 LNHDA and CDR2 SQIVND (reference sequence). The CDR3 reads CASSMMSSEAFF. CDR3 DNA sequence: TGTGCCAGTAGTATGATGAGCTCTGAAGCTTTCTTT.

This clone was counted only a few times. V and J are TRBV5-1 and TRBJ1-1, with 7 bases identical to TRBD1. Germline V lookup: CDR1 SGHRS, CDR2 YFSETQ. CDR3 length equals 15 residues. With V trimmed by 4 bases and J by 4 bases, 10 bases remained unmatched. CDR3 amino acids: CASSPPRQGGTEAFF. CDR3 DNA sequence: TGCGCCAGCAGCCCTCCTCGACAGGGTGGCACTGAAGCTTTCTTT. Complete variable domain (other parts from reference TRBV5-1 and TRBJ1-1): KAGVTQTPRYLIKTRGQQVTLSCSPISGHRSVSWYQQTPGQGLQFLFEYFSETQRNKGNFPGRFSGRQFSNSRSEMNVSTLELGDSALYLCASSPPRQGGTEAFFGQGTRLTVV.

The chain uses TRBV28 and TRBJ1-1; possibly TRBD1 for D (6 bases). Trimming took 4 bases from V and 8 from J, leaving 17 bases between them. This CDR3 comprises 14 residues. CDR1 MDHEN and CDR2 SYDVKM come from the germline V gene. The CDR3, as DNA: TGTGCCAGCAGTTCAGCCGGGACAATCGCCGAAGCTTTCTTT. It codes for CASSSAGTIAEAFF.

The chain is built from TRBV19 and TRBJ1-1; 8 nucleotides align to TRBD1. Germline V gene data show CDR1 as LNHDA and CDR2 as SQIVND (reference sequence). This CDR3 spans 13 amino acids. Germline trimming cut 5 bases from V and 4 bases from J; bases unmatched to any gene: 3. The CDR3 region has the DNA TGTGCCAGTAGTCAGGGGGCTTTCACTGAAGCTTTCTTT. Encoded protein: CASSQGAFTEAFF.